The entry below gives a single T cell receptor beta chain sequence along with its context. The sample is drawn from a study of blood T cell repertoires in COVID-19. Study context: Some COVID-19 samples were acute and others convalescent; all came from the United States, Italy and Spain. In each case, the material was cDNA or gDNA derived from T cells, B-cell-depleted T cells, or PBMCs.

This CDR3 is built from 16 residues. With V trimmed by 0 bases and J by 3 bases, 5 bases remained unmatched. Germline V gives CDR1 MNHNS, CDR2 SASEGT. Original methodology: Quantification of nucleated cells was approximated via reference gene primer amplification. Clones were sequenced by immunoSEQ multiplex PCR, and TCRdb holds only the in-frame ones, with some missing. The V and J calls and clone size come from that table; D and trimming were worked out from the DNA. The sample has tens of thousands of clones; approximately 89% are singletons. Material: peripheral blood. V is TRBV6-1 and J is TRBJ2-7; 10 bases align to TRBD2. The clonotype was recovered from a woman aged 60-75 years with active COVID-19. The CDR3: CASSEAGASGSYEQYF. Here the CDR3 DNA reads TGTGCCAGCAGTGAAGCCGGGGCTAGCGGGAGCTACGAGCAGTACTTC.